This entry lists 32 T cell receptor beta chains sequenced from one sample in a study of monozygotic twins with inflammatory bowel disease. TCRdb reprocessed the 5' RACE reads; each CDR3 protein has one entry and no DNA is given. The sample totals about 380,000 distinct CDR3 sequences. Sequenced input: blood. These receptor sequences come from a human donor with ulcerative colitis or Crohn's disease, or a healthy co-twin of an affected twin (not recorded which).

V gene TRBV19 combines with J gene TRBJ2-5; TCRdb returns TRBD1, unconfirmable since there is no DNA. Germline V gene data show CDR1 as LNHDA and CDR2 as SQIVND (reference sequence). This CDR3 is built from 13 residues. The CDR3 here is CASTVPGRETQYF.

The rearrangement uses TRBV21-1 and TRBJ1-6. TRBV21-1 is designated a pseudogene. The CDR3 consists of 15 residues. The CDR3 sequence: CASSKVPQRDSPLHF.

CDR3 amino acids: CASSPLGQANSYEQYF. This rearrangement joins TRBV18 to TRBJ2-7; the TCRdb call, TRBD1, lacks DNA for checking. The CDR3 has 16 amino acids. Germline-derived CDR1 and CDR2 are KGHSH and LQKENI. The whole variable domain, filled in from reference TRBV18 and TRBJ2-7, reads NAGVMQNPRHLVRRRGQEARLRCSPMKGHSHVYWYRQLPEEGLKFMVYLQKENIIDESGMPKERFSAEFPKEGPSILRIQQVVRGDSAAYFCASSPLGQANSYEQYFGPGTRLTVT.

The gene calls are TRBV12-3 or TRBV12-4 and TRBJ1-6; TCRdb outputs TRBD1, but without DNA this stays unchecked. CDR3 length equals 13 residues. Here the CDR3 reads CASSPTGSSRLHF.

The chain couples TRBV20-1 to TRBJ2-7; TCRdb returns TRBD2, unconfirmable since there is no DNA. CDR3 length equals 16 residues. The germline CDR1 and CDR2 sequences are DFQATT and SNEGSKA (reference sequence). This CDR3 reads CSASSTSSVISYEQYF.

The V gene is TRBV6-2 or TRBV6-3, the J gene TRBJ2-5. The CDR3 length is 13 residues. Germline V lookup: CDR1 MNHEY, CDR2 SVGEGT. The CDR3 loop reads CASSYSPSKTQYF.

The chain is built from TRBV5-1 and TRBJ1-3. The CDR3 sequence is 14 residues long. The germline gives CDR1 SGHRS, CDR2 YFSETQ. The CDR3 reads CASSFEMGGNTIYF.

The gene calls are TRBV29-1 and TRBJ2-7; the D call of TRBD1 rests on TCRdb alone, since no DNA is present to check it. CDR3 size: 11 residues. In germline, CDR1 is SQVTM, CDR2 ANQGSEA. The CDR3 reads CSVGQGTEQYF.

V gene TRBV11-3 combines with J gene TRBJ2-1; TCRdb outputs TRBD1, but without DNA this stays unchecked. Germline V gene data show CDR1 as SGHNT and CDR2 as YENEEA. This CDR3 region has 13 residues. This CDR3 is CASSLTGDNEQFF.

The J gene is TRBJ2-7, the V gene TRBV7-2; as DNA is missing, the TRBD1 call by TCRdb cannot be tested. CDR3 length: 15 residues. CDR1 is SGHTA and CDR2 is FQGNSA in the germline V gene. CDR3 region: CASSLGTGYPYEQYF.

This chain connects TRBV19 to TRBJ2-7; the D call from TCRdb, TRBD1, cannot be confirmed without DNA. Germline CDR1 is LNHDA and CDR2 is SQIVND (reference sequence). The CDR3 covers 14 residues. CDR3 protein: CASSISRSVDEQYF.

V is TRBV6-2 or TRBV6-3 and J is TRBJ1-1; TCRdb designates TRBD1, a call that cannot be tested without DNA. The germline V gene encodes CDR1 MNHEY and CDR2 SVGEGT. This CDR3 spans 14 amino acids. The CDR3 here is CASSDAPGRTEAFF.

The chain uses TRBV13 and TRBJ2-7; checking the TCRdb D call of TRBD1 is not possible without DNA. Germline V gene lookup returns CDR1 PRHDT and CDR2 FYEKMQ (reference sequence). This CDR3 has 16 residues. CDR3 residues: CASSSPIDTASYEQYF.

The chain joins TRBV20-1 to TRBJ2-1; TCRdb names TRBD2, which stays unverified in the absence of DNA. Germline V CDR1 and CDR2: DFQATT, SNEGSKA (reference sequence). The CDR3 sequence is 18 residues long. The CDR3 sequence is CSARDRAEGTASYNEQFF.

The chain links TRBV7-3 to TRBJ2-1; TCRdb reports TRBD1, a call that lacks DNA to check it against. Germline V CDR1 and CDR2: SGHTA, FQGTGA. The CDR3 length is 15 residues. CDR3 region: CASSFAGGRVNEQFF.

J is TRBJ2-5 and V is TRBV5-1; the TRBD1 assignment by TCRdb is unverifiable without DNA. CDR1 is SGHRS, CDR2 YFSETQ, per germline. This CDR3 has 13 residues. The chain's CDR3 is CATRWDSQETQYF.

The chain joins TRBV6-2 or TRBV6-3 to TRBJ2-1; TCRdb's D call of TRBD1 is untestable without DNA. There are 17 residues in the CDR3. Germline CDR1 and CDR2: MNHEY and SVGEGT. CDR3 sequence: CASSYLGLEGSYNEQFF.

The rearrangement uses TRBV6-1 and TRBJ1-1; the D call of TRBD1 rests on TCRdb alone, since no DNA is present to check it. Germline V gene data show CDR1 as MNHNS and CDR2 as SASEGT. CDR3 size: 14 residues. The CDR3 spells CASSQQGSNTEAFF.

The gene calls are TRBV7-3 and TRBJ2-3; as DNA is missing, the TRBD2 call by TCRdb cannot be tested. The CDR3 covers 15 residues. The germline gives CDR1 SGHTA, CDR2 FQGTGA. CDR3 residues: CASSFLAGVKDTQYF.

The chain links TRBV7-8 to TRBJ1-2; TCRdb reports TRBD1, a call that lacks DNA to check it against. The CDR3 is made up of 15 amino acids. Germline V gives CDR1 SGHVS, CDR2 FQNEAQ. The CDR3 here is CASSFITGDTYGYTF.

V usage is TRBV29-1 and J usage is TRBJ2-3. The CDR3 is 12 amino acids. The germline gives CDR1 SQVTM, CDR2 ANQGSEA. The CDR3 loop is CSLTPSTDTQYF.

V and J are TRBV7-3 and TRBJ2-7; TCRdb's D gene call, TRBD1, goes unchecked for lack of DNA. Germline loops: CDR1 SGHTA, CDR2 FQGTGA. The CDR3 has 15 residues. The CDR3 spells CASSSSGTGSYEQYF.

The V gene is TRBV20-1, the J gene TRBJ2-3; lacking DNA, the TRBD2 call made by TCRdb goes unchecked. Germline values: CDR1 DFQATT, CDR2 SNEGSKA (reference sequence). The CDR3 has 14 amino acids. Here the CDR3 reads CSARRGGAAGTQYF.

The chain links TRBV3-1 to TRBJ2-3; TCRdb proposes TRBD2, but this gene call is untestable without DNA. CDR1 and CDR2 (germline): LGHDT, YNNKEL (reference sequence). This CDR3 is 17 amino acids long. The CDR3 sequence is CASSHPSGGARTDTQYF.

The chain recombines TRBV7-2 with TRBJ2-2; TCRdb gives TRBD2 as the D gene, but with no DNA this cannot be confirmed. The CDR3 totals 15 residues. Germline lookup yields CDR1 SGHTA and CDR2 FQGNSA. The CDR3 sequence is CASLPGPSSSGELFF.

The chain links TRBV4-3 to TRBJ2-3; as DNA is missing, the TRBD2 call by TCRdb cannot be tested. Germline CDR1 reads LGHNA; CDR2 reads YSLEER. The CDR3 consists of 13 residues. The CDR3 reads CASSLGSGDTQYF.

This CDR3 reads CASSGQGSSGNTIYF. V usage is TRBV7-2 and J usage is TRBJ1-3; checking the TCRdb D call of TRBD1 is not possible without DNA. Germline V gives CDR1 SGHTA, CDR2 FQGNSA. This CDR3 has 15 residues. The full variable domain, with the rest looked up from reference TRBV7-2 and TRBJ1-3, is GAGVSQSPSNKVTEKGKDVELRCDPISGHTALYWYRQSLGQGLEFLIYFQGNSAPDKSGLPSDRFSAERTGGSVSTLTIQRTQQEDSAVYLCASSGQGSSGNTIYFGEGSWLTVV.

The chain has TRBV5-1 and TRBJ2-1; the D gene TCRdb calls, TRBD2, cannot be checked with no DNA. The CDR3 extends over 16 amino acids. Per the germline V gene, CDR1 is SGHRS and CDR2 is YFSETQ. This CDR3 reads CASSLMTSGHYNEQFF. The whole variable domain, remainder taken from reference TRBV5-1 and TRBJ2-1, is KAGVTQTPRYLIKTRGQQVTLSCSPISGHRSVSWYQQTPGQGLQFLFEYFSETQRNKGNFPGRFSGRQFSNSRSEMNVSTLELGDSALYLCASSLMTSGHYNEQFFGPGTRLTVL.

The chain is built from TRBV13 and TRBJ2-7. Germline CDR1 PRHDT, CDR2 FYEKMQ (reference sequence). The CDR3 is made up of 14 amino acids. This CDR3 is CASSFTQDPYEQYF.

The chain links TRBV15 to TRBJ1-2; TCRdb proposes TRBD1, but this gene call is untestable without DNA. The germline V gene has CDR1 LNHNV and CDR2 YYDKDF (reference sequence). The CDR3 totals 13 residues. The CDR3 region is CATTRDRGYGYTF.

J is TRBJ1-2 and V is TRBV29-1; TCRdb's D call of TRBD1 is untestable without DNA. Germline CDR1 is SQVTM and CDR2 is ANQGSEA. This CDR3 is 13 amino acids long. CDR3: CSVGPTGTDGYTF.

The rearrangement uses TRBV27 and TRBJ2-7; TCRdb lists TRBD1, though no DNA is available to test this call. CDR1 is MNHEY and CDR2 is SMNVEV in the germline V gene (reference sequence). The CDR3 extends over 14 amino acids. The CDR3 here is CASSFQGAPYEQYF.